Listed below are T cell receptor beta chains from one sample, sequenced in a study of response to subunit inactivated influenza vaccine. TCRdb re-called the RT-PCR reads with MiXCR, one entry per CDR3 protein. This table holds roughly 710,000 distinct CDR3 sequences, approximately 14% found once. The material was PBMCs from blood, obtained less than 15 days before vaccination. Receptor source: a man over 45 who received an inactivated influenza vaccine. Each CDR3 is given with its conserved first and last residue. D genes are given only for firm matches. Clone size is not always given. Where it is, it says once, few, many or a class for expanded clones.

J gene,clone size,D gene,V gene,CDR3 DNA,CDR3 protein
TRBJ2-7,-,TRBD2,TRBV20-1,TGCAGTGCTAGAGGCACCACTAGCGACTACGAGCAGTACTTC,CSARGTTSDYEQYF
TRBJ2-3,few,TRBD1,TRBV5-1,TGCGCCAGCAGCATGGGACAGGGGGCAGATACGCAGTATTTT,CASSMGQGADTQYF
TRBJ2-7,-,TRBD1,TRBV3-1,TGTGCCAGCAGCCGCCGACAGGGAAAGTCCTACGAGCAGTACTTC,CASSRRQGKSYEQYF
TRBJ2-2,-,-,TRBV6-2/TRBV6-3,TGTGCCAGCAGACACTCGGGGACACTGTCCGGGGAACTGTTTTTT,CASRHSGTLSGELFF
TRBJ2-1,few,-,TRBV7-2,TGTGCCAGCAGCTTAGATACCGGGACACTCAATGAGCAGTTCTTC,CASSLDTGTLNEQFF
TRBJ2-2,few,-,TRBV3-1,TGTGCCAGCAGCCAAGATCGCAGGGTTGGGACCGGGGAGCTGTTTTTT,CASSQDRRVGTGELFF
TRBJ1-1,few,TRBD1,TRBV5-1,TGCGCCAGCAGCATAGGACAGGGGGCCGCTGAAGCTTTCTTT,CASSIGQGAAEAFF
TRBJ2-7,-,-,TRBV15,TGTGCCACCAGCAGAGATCAGGAGGGTTTCCACGAGCAGTACTTC,CATSRDQEGFHEQYF
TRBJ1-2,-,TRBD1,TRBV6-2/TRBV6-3,TGTGCCAGCAGTTCGACAGGGGCCGGTGTGAGCTACACCTTC,CASSSTGAGVSYTF
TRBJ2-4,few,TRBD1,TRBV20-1,TGCAGTGCCTACCGGGACAGGGGCTACATTCAGTACTTC,CSAYRDRGYIQYF
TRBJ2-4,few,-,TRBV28,TGTGCCAGCAGTTTGATCAAGCCTCGTAACATTCAGTACTTC,CASSLIKPRNIQYF
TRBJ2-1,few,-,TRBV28,TGTGCCAGCAGAGAAATCAGCGATCGGCACTGGGGTGAGCAGTTCTTC,CASREISDRHWGEQFF
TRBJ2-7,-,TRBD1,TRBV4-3,TGCGCCAGCAGCCAAGGGTGGAGGACAGGGGGTCGCCACGAGCAGTACTTC,CASSQGWRTGGRHEQYF
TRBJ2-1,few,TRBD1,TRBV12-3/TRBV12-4,TGTGCCAGCAGTAGACAGGGGGCGCGGTACAATGAGCAGTTCTTC,CASSRQGARYNEQFF
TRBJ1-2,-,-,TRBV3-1,TGTGCCAGCAGCCAAGCGGAGTTAAGGGGGGCTTCCGGCTACACCTTC,CASSQAELRGASGYTF
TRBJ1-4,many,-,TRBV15,TGTGCCACCAGCTTGGGGGGGCGATTTGAAAAACTGTTTTTT,CATSLGGRFEKLFF
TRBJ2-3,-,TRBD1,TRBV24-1,TGTGCCACCAGCATGACAGGGTTTGGCACAGATACGCAGTATTTT,CATSMTGFGTDTQYF
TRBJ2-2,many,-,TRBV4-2,TGTGCCAGCAGCCACCCCGACAGAGATTTGAAAACCGGGGAGCTGTTTTTT,CASSHPDRDLKTGELFF
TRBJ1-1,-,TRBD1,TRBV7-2,TGTGCCAGCATCAAGACAGGGGCAAACACTGAAGCTTTCTTT,CASIKTGANTEAFF
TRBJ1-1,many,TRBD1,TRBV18,TGTGCCAGCTCACCAACCGGGACAGGGAACACTGAAGCTTTCTTT,CASSPTGTGNTEAFF
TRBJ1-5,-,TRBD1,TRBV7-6,TGTGCCAGCAGCCGGACAGGGGGCGCAGGGCAGCCCCAGCATTTT,CASSRTGGAGQPQHF
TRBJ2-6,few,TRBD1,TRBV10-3,TGTGCCATCAGTGAGTCCGGACAGGGTAGGGCCAACGTCCTGACTTTC,CAISESGQGRANVLTF
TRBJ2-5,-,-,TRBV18,TGTGCCAGCTCACCCGTCCAAGAGACCCAGTACTTC,CASSPVQETQYF
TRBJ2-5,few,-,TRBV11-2,TGTGCCAGCAGCTTAGGCGGGACTGTTCAGACCCAGTACTTC,CASSLGGTVQTQYF
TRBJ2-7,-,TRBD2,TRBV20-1,TGCAGTGCCGAGCGGGACTTGACCTACGAGCAGTACTTC,CSAERDLTYEQYF
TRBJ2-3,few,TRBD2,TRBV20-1,TGCAGTGCTAGACATGGCGGGGGGCCAGATACGCAGTATTTT,CSARHGGGPDTQYF
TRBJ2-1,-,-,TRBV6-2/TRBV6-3,TGTGCCAGCAGTTACTCTTGGAGGCAGGATGAGCAGTTCTTC,CASSYSWRQDEQFF